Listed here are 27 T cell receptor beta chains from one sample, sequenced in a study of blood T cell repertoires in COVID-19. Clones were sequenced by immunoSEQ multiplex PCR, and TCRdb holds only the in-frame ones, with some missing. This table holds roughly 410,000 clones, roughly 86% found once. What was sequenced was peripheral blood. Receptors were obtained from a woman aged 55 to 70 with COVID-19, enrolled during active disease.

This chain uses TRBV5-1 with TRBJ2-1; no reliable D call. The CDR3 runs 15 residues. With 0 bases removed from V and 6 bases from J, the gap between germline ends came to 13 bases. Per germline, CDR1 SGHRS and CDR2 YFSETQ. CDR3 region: CASSLDNVRSNEQFF. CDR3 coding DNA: TGCGCCAGCAGCTTGGATAATGTCCGTAGCAATGAGCAGTTCTTC.

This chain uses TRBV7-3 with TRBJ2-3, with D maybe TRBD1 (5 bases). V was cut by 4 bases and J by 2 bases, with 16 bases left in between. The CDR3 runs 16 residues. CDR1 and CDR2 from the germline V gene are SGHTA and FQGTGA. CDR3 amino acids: CASSSSVDRLTDTQYF. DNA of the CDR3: TGTGCCAGCAGCTCTTCTGTTGACAGACTCACAGATACGCAGTATTTT.

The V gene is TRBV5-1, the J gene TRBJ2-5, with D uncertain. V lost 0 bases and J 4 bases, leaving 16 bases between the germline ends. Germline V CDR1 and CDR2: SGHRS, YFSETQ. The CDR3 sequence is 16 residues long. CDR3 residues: CASSLVVVPPRETQYF. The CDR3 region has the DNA TGCGCCAGCAGCTTGGTTGTAGTACCCCCTCGAGAGACCCAGTACTTC. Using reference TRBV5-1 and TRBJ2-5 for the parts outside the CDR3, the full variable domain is KAGVTQTPRYLIKTRGQQVTLSCSPISGHRSVSWYQQTPGQGLQFLFEYFSETQRNKGNFPGRFSGRQFSNSRSEMNVSTLELGDSALYLCASSLVVVPPRETQYFGPGTRLLVL.

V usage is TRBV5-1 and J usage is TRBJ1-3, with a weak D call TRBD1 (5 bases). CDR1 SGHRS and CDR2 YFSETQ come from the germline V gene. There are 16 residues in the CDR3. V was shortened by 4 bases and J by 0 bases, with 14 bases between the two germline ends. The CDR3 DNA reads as TGCGCCAGCAGCGGAGGGGTCCAAAACTCTGGAAACACCATATATTTT. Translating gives CASSGGVQNSGNTIYF.

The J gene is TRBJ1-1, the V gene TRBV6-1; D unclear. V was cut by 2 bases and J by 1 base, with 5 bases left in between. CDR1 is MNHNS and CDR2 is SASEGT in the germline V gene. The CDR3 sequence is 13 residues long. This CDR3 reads CASSEYWNTEAFF. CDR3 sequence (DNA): TGTGCCAGCAGTGAATACTGGAACACTGAAGCTTTCTTT.

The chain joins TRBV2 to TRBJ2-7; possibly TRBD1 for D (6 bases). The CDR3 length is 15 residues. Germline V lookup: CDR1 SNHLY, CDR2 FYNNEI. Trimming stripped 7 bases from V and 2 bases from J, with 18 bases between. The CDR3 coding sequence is TGTGCCAGCACCCCTCTGGGGGCAGGGACCTACGAGCAGTACTTC. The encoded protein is CASTPLGAGTYEQYF.

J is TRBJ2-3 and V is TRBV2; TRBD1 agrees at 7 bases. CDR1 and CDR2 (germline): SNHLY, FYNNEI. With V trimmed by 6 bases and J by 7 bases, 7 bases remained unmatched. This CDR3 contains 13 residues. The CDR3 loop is CASRPEGANTQYF. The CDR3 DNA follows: TGTGCCAGCAGGCCTGAGGGGGCCAATACGCAGTATTTT. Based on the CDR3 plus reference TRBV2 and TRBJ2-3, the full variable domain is EPEVTQTPSHQVTQMGQEVILRCVPISNHLYFYWYRQILGQKVEFLVSFYNNEISEKSEIFDDQFSVERPDGSNFTLKIRSTKLEDSAMYFCASRPEGANTQYFGPGTRLTVL.

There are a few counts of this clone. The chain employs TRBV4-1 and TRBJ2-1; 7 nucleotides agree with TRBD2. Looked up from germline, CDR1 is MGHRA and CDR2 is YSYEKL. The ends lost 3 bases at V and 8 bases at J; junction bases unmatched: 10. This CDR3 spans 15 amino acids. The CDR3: CASSQETSRHDEQFF. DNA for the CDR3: TGCGCCAGCAGCCAGGAGACTAGCAGGCATGATGAGCAGTTCTTC.

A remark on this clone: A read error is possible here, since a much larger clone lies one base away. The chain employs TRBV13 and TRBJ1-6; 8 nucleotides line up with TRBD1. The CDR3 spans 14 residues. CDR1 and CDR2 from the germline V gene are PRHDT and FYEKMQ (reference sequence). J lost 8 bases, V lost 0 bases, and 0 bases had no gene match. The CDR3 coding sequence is TGTGCCAGCAGCTTAGGGACAGGGGATTCACCCCTCCACTTT. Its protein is CASSLGTGDSPLHF.

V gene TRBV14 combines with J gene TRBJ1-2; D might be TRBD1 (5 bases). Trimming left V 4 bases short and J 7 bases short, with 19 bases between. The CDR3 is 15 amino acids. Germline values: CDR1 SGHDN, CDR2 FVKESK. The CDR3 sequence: CASSRTGGFVTGYTF. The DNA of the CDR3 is TGTGCCAGCAGCCGGACCGGGGGATTCGTCACTGGCTACACCTTC. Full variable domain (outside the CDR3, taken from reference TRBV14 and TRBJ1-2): EAGVTQFPSHSVIEKGQTVTLRCDPISGHDNLYWYRRVMGKEIKFLLHFVKESKQDESGMPNNRFLAERTGGTYSTLKVQPAELEDSGVYFCASSRTGGFVTGYTFGSGTRLTVV.

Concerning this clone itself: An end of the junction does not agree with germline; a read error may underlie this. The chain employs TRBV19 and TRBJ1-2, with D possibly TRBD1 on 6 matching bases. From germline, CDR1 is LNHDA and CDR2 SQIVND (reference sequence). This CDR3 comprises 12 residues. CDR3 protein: CASQTGTYSYTF. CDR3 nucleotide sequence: TGTGCCAGTCAAACAGGGACCTATAGCTACACCTTC.

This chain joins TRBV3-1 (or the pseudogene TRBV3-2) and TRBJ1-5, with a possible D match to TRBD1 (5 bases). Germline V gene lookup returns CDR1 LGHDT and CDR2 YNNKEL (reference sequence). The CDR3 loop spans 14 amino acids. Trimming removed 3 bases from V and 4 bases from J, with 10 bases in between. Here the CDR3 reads CASSQGGVNQPQHF. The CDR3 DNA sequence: TGTGCCAGCAGCCAGGGGGGAGTGAATCAGCCCCAGCATTTT.

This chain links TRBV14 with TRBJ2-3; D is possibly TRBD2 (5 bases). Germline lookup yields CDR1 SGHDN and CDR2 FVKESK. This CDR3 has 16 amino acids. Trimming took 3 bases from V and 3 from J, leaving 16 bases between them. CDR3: CASSHLSEGRTDTQYF. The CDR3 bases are TGTGCCAGCAGCCATTTAAGCGAGGGTCGAACAGATACGCAGTATTTT. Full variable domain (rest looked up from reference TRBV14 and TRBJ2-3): EAGVTQFPSHSVIEKGQTVTLRCDPISGHDNLYWYRRVMGKEIKFLLHFVKESKQDESGMPNNRFLAERTGGTYSTLKVQPAELEDSGVYFCASSHLSEGRTDTQYFGPGTRLTVL.

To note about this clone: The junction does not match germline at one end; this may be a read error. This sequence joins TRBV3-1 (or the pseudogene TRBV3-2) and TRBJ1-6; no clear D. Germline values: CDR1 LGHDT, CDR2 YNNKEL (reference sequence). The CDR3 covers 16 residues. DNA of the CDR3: TGTGCCAGCAGCCAAGACACCGGGTTATATACTTCACCCCTCCACTTT. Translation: CASSQDTGLYTSPLHF.

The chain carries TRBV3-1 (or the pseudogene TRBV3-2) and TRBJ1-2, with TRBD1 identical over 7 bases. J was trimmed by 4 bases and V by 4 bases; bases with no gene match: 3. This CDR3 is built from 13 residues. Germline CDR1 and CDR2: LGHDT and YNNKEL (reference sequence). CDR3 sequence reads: CASSPDRVYGYTF. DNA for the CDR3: TGTGCCAGCAGCCCCGACAGGGTCTATGGCTACACCTTC.

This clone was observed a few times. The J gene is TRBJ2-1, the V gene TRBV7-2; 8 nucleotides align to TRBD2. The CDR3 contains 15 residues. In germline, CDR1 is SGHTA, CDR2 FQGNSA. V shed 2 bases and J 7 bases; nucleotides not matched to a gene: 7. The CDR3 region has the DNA TGTGCCAGCAGCTTAACGGGGGGGCCAGGGAATGAGCAGTTCTTC. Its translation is CASSLTGGPGNEQFF.

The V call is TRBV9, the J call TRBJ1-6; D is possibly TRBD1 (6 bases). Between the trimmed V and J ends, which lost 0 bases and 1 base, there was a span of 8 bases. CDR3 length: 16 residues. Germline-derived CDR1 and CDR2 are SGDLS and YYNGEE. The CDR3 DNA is TGTGCCAGCAGCGTAGGAGGGGGTTCCTATAATTCACCCCTCCACTTT. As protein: CASSVGGGSYNSPLHF.

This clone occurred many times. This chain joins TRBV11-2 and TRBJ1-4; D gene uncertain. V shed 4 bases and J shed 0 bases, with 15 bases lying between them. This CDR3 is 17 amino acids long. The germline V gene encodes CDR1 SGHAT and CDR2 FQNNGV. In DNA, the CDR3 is TGTGCCAGCAGCTCCGGACTTAGAGGTGCAACTAATGAAAAACTGTTTTTT. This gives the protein CASSSGLRGATNEKLFF. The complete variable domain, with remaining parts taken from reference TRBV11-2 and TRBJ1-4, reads EAGVAQSPRYKIIEKRQSVAFWCNPISGHATLYWYQQILGQGPKLLIQFQNNGVVDDSQLPKDRFSAERLKGVDSTLKIQPAKLEDSAVYLCASSSGLRGATNEKLFFGSGTQLSVL.

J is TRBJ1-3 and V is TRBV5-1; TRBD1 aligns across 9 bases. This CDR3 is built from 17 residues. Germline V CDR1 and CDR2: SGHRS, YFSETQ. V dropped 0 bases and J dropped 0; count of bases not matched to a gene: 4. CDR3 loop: CASSLGDRAHSGNTIYF. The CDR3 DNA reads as TGCGCCAGCAGCTTGGGGGACAGGGCCCACTCTGGAAACACCATATATTTT.

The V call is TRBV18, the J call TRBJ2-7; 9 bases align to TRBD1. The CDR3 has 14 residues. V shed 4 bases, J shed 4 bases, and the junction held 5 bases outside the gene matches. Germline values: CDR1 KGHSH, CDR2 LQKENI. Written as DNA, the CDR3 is TGTGCCAGCTCACAGGGGACAGGGAATTACGAGCAGTACTTC. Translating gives CASSQGTGNYEQYF.

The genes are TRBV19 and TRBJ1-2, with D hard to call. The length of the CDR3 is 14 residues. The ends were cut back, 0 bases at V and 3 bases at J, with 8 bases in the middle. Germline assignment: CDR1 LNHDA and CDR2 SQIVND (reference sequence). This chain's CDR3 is CASSIDSRYYGYTF. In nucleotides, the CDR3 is TGTGCCAGTAGTATAGATTCACGGTACTATGGCTACACCTTC.

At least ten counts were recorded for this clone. CDR3 nucleotide sequence: TGCGCCAGCAGCTCTGGGACAGTCGCTAACTATGGCTACACCTTC. It encodes CASSSGTVANYGYTF. The rearrangement uses TRBV5-1 and TRBJ1-2, with 7 positions matching TRBD1. V was pared by 3 bases and J by 0 bases, with 5 bases of the junction left unmatched. Germline V gene data show CDR1 as SGHRS and CDR2 as YFSETQ. The CDR3 has 15 residues.

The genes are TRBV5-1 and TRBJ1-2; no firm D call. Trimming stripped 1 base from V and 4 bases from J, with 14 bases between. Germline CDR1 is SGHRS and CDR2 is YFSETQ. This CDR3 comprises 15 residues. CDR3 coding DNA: TGCGCCAGCAGCTTGCATGAACAGAACCCCTATGGCTACACCTTC. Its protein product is CASSLHEQNPYGYTF.

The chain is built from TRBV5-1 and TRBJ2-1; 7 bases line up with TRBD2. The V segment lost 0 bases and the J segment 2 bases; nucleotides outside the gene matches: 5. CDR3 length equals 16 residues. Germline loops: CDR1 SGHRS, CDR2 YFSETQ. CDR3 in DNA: TGCGCCAGCAGCTTGGAGGCTAGCGGCCCCTACAATGAGCAGTTCTTC. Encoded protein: CASSLEASGPYNEQFF.

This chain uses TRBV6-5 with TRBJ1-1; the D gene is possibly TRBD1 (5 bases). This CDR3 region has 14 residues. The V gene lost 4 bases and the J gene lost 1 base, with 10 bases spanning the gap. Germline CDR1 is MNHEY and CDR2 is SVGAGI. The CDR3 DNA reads TGTGCCAGCAGTTTTAGACAGTCGAACACTGAAGCTTTCTTT. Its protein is CASSFRQSNTEAFF.

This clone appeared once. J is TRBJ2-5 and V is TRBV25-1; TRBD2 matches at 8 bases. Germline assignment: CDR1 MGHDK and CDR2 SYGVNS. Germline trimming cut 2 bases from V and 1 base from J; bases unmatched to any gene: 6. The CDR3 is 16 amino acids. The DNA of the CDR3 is TGTGCCAGCAGTGAACGGGGAGCGGGGGTCCAAGAGACCCAGTACTTC. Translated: CASSERGAGVQETQYF. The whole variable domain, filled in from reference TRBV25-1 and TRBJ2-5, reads EADIYQTPRYLVIGTGKKITLECSQTMGHDKMYWYQQDPGMELHLIHYSYGVNSTEKGDLSSESTVSRIRTEHFPLTLESARPSHTSQYLCASSERGAGVQETQYFGPGTRLLVL.

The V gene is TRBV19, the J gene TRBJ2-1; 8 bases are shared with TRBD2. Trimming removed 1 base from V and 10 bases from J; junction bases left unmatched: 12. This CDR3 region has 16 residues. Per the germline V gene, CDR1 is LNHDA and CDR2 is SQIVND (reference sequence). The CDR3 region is CASSIGTAGGVGEQFF. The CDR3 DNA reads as TGTGCCAGTAGTATAGGGACGGCGGGGGGAGTAGGGGAGCAGTTCTTC.